This TCR beta chain was captured in a study of neurological immune-mediated disorders. A 10-nucleotide random UMI tagged transcripts in template-switch 5'RACE cDNA synthesis. TCRdb re-called the 5' RACE reads through MiXCR, storing one row per CDR3 protein. The sample shows 11,000 to 15,000 distinct CDR3 sequences, 13% of them seen only once. The sample holds many counts of this clonotype. Its antigen remains unidentified. Libraries from sorted cells each used about 1 million CD4+ or CD8+ T cells. Study-wide points: No expanded-clone CDR3 amino acid sequence recurred across subjects, suggesting private TCR-beta repertoires. The highest TCR clonal expansion occurred in HTLV-1-associated myelopathy; multiple sclerosis fell below healthy controls.

The clonotype comes from a female donor with HTLV-1-associated myelopathy (HAM/TSP). Sequencing was performed on CD8+ T cells from blood.

The CDR3 loop is CASSLSVSGTDEQFF. DNA of the CDR3: TGTGCCAGCAGCTTGTCGGTTAGCGGGACCGATGAGCAGTTCTTC. The gene calls are TRBV5-4 and TRBJ2-1; 8 bases match TRBD2. The germline CDR1 and CDR2 sequences are SGHNT and YYREEE (reference sequence). The CDR3 is 15 amino acids. V lost 1 base, J lost 8 bases, and 8 bases stayed unmatched.